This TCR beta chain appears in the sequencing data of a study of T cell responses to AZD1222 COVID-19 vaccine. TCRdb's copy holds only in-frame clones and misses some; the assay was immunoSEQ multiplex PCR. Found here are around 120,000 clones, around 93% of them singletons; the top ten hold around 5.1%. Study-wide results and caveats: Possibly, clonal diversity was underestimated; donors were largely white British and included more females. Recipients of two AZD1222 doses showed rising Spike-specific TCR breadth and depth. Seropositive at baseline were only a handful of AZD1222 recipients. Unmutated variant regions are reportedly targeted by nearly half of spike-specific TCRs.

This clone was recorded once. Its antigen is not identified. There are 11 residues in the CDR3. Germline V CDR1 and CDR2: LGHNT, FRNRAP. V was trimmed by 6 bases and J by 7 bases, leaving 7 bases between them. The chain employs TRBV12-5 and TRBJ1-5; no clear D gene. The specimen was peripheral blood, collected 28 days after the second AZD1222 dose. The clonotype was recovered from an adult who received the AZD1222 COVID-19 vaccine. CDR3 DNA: TGTGCTAGTGGCACCCCACAGCCCCAGCATTTT. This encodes CASGTPQPQHF.